The present T cell receptor beta chain was sequenced within a study of cytotoxic CD8 clonotypes in ibrutinib-treated CLL. This CDR3 has 14 amino acids. Germline CDR1 is MDHEN and CDR2 is SYDVKM. V was shortened by 2 bases and J by 3 bases, with 8 bases between the two germline ends. This table comes from immunoSEQ multiplex PCR, and its TCRdb copy is limited to in-frame clones, with some not included. This sample has more than 200,000 clones; 60% to 75% occur once, and the top ten carry just over 15%. The sample in question was PBMCs, obtained after 24 months of ibrutinib treatment. The rearrangement links TRBV28 to TRBJ1-3; no definite D call. The receptor was derived from a human donor with chronic lymphocytic leukemia. The CDR3 spells CASSLIGFGNTIYF. In DNA form, the CDR3 reads TGTGCCAGCAGTTTAATTGGGTTTGGAAACACCATATATTTT.